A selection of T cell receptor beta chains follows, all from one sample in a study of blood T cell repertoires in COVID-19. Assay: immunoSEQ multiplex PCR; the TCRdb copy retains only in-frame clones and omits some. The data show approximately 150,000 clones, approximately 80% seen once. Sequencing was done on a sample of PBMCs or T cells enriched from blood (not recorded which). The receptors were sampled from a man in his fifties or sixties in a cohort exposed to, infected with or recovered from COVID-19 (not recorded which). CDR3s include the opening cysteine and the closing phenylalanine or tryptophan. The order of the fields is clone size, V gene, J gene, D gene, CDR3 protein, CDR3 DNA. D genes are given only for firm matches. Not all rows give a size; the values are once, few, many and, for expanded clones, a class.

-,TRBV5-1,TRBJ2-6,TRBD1,CASSQGAGGANVLTF,TGCGCCAGCAGCCAGGGGGCTGGTGGGGCCAACGTCCTGACTTTC
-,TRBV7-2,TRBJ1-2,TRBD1,CASSPRDRANYGYTF,TGTGCCAGCAGCCCCCGGGACAGGGCTAACTATGGCTACACCTTC
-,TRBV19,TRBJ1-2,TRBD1,CASNRGQGGYGYTF,TGTGCCAGTAATCGGGGACAGGGGGGCTATGGCTACACCTTC
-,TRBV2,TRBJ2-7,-,CASSDQGYEQYF,TGTGCCAGCAGTGACCAGGGGTACGAGCAGTACTTC
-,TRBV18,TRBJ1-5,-,CASSPSAGDGQPQHF,TGTGCCAGCTCACCATCGGCAGGTGACGGTCAGCCCCAGCATTTT
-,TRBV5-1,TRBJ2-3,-,CASTLRRARTDTQYF,TGCGCCAGCACCCTGCGGAGGGCCCGCACAGATACGCAGTATTTT
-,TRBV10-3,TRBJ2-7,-,CAISVRGPSYEQYF,TGTGCCATCAGTGTGCGGGGCCCCTCCTACGAGCAGTACTTC
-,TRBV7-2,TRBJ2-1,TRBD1,CASSAGQVPLQFF,TGTGCCAGCAGCGCCGGACAGGTCCCTCTACAGTTCTTC
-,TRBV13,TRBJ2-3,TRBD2,CASSPYSGGDFVSRTDTQYF,TGTGCCAGCAGCCCATATAGCGGGGGGGACTTCGTCTCTCGCACAGATACGCAGTATTTT
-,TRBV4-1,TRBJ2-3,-,CASSQTGSTDTQYF,TGCGCCAGCAGCCAAACAGGGAGCACAGATACGCAGTATTTT
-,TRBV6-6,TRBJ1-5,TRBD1,CASREHRGNQPQHF,TGTGCCAGCAGGGAGCACAGGGGTAATCAGCCCCAGCATTTT
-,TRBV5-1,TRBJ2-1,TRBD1,CASSDGQGALGGDEQFF,TGCGCCAGCAGCGACGGACAGGGGGCCCTGGGTGGTGATGAGCAGTTCTTC
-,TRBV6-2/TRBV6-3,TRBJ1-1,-,CASSYGAGARNTEAFF,TGTGCCAGCAGTTACGGAGCAGGGGCAAGGAACACTGAAGCTTTCTTT
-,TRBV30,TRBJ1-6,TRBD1,CAWTDRGGSPLHF,TGTGCCTGGACGGACAGGGGGGGCTCACCCCTCCACTTT
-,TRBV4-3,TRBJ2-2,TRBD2,CASSQGLADTGELFF,TGCGCCAGCAGCCAAGGTCTAGCGGACACCGGGGAGCTGTTTTTT
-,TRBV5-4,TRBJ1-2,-,CASSYLQGYTF,TGTGCCAGCAGCTACCTTCAGGGCTACACCTTC
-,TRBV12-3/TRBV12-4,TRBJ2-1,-,CATRGTGNNEQFF,TGTGCCACCAGGGGGACTGGGAACAATGAGCAGTTCTTC
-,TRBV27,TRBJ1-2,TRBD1,CASSFGQGYGYTF,TGTGCCAGCAGTTTTGGACAGGGCTATGGCTACACCTTC
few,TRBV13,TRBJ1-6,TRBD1,CASSSIQGAESPLHF,TGTGCCAGCAGCTCAATACAGGGGGCAGAATCACCCCTCCACTTT
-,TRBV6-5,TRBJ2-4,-,CASSPSIGGGNIQYF,TGTGCCAGCAGTCCCTCAATCGGCGGAGGAAACATTCAGTACTTC
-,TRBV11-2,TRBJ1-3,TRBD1,CASSFLGGRSGNTIYF,TGTGCCAGCAGCTTCCTAGGGGGCCGTTCTGGAAACACCATATATTTT
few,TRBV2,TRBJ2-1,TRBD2,CASSGVGRAYNEQFF,TGTGCCAGCAGTGGCGTCGGGAGGGCCTACAATGAGCAGTTCTTC
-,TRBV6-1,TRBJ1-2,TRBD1,CASSEVRQGKAGGYTF,TGTGCCAGCAGTGAAGTCAGACAGGGGAAAGCAGGGGGCTACACCTTC
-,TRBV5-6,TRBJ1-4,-,CASSLVGGTLGGEKLFF,TGTGCCAGCAGCTTGGTTGGCGGGACCCTGGGTGGTGAAAAACTGTTTTTT
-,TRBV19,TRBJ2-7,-,CASSLGVASYEQYF,TGTGCCAGTAGTCTCGGGGTTGCCTCCTACGAGCAGTACTTC
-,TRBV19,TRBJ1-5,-,CASSPQQGNQPQHF,TGTGCCAGTAGTCCTCAACAGGGAAATCAGCCCCAGCATTTT
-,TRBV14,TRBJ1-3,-,CASRGALTSGNTIYF,TGTGCCAGCCGGGGGGCCCTTACCTCTGGAAACACCATATATTTT
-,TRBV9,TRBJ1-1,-,CASSVAPGGSDTEAFF,TGTGCCAGCAGCGTAGCTCCGGGGGGCTCTGATACTGAAGCTTTCTTT
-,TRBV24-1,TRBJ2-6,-,CATSDPSGANVLTF,TGTGCCACCAGTGACCCGAGCGGGGCCAACGTCCTGACTTTC
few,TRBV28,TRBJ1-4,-,CASSLSGATNEKLFF,TGTGCCAGCAGTTTATCAGGGGCAACTAATGAAAAACTGTTTTTT
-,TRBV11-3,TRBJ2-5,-,CASSSRQGGTQYF,TGTGCCAGCAGCTCCCGACAGGGAGGGACCCAGTACTTC
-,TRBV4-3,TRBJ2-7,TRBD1,CASSQEGQGAYEQYF,TGCGCCAGCAGCCAAGAGGGACAGGGCGCCTACGAGCAGTACTTC
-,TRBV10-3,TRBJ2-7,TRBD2,CAISESERGGVYEQYF,TGTGCCATCAGTGAGTCGGAGCGGGGCGGGGTATACGAGCAGTACTTC